These 3 T cell receptor beta chains originate from one sample sequenced in a study of blood T cells in healthy people across ages. A sample-barcoded 5' primer and a J-beta primer mix were used in a second PCR of roughly 6 to 11 cycles. TCRdb reanalysed the 5' RACE reads using MiXCR and keeps one entry per CDR3 protein. The table includes more than 1.4 million distinct CDR3 sequences, around 42% detected once. Source material: blood. All receptors come from a woman in her late teens or twenties in good health.

A note on this clonotype: The junction departs from germline at one end; a sequencing error may be responsible. V usage is TRBV12-3 or TRBV12-4 and J usage is TRBJ2-3; D perhaps matches TRBD1 (6 bases). The CDR3 consists of 14 residues. The CDR3 loop is CASGGQLSADMQYF. The CDR3, as DNA: TGTGCCAGCGGGGGCCAACTCAGCGCAGATATGCAGTATTTT.

This clonotype turned up a few times. The V gene is TRBV24-1, the J gene TRBJ1-2, with 7 bases lining up with TRBD1. V shed 7 bases, J shed 2 bases, and the junction held 3 bases outside the gene matches. The CDR3 consists of 13 residues. The germline CDR1 and CDR2 sequences are KGHDR and SFDVKD. CDR3 in amino acids: CATRPTGNYGYTF. CDR3 DNA sequence: TGTGCCACCAGACCGACAGGGAACTATGGCTACACCTTC.

V gene TRBV29-1 combines with J gene TRBJ2-4; TRBD1 might be the D (5 bases). Near its end, the DNA agrees better with TRBJ2-7, so the J call may be wrong. Germline values: CDR1 SQVTM, CDR2 ANQGSEA. The CDR3 has 13 residues. CDR3 bases: TGCAGCGTTGAGGCAGGGCAGGCTTACGAGCAGTACTTC. Protein sequence: CSVEAGQAYEQYF.